One and the same sample provided the 18 T cell receptor beta chains below, sequenced in a study of T cell changes during pregnancy in multiple sclerosis. Libraries were prepared by immunoSEQ multiplex PCR; TCRdb keeps only in-frame clonotypes and omits some of them. The sample carries 30,000 to 40,000 clones, about 92% recorded once. This specimen consisted of CD8+ T cells from peripheral blood mononuclear cells, obtained in the first trimester of pregnancy. Receptors were obtained from a female donor with multiple sclerosis, enrolled in a pregnancy study.

The rearrangement links TRBV4-1 to TRBJ2-1, with 9 nucleotides matching TRBD1. The germline CDR1 and CDR2 sequences are MGHRA and YSYEKL. The CDR3 spans 13 residues. J was trimmed by 8 bases and V by 10 bases; bases with no gene match: 9. The CDR3 spells CATSGQGRHEQFF. CDR3 coding DNA: TGCGCCACCTCGGGACAGGGACGTCATGAGCAGTTCTTC.

The chain combines TRBV27 with TRBJ2-1; 8 bases fit TRBD2. Germline V gene sequence: CDR1 MNHEY, CDR2 SMNVEV (reference sequence). The CDR3 is 14 residues long. V lost 6 bases, J lost 15 bases, and 16 bases stayed unmatched. The CDR3 is CASSPPGLAGEVFF. The CDR3 coding sequence is TGTGCCAGCAGCCCCCCTGGGCTAGCGGGTGAGGTGTTCTTC.

The J gene is TRBJ2-5, the V gene TRBV7-9; D possibly corresponds to TRBD2 (5 bases). The CDR3 is 14 residues long. The V gene lost 3 bases and the J gene lost 5 bases, with 13 bases spanning the gap. Per germline, CDR1 SEHNR and CDR2 FQNEAQ (reference sequence). CDR3 nucleotide sequence: TGTGCCAGCAGCTTTGCCCGTTCGGGGGAGACCCAGTACTTC. It encodes CASSFARSGETQYF.

J is TRBJ2-1 and V is TRBV7-9, with 12 bases matching TRBD2. Germline V gene sequence: CDR1 SEHNR, CDR2 FQNEAQ (reference sequence). J lost 8 bases, V lost 2 bases, and 4 bases had no gene match. The CDR3 length is 15 residues. The CDR3 sequence: CASSLLAGGRDEQFF. Here the CDR3 DNA reads TGTGCCAGCAGCTTACTAGCGGGAGGGCGAGATGAGCAGTTCTTC.

This sequence joins TRBV5-5 and TRBJ2-1; 8 positions agree with TRBD2. The CDR3 is 14 amino acids. Germline loops: CDR1 SGHKS, CDR2 YYEKEE (reference sequence). The J segment lost 8 bases and the V segment lost 0 bases, leaving 4 bases of the junction unmatched. The CDR3 loop is CASSLASAGDEQFF. For the CDR3, the DNA is TGTGCCAGCAGCTTGGCCTCAGCGGGAGATGAGCAGTTCTTC.

This chain uses TRBV27 with TRBJ1-1; D gene uncertain. Germline CDR1 and CDR2: MNHEY and SMNVEV (reference sequence). Trimming took off 2 bases at V and 6 bases at J, with 10 bases between the two ends. The length of the CDR3 is 13 residues. The DNA for the CDR3 is TGTGCCAGCAGTTTAATCTATGAAGCTGAAGCTTTCTTT. Protein product: CASSLIYEAEAFF.

This rearrangement joins TRBV28 to TRBJ2-2; 15 bases agree with TRBD2. The germline CDR1 and CDR2 sequences are MDHEN and SYDVKM. V was pared by 5 bases and J by 7 bases, with 8 bases of the junction left unmatched. There are 17 residues in the CDR3. The CDR3 sequence: CASSLGLAGGPHGELFF. The CDR3 DNA reads TGTGCCAGCAGTCTAGGACTAGCGGGAGGGCCGCACGGGGAGCTGTTTTTT. Supplemented by reference TRBV28 and TRBJ2-2, the full variable domain reads DVKVTQSSRYLVKRTGEKVFLECVQDMDHENMFWYRQDPGLGLRLIYFSYDVKMKEKGDIPEGYSVSREKKERFSLILESASTNQTSMYLCASSLGLAGGPHGELFFGEGSRLTVL.

This sequence joins TRBV5-1 and TRBJ2-1; TRBD2 matches at 7 bases. The CDR3 runs 15 residues. From germline, CDR1 is SGHRS and CDR2 YFSETQ. The ends lost 2 bases at V and 4 bases at J; junction bases unmatched: 6. The DNA for the CDR3 is TGCGCCAGCAGCTTTAGCGGGCTCTATTACAATGAGCAGTTCTTC. This encodes CASSFSGLYYNEQFF. Full variable domain (outside the CDR3, taken from reference TRBV5-1 and TRBJ2-1): KAGVTQTPRYLIKTRGQQVTLSCSPISGHRSVSWYQQTPGQGLQFLFEYFSETQRNKGNFPGRFSGRQFSNSRSEMNVSTLELGDSALYLCASSFSGLYYNEQFFGPGTRLTVL.

This chain links TRBV7-6 with TRBJ2-5; TRBD1 matches 9 bases. Germline CDR1 SGHVS, CDR2 FNYEAQ. This CDR3 region has 17 residues. Losses at the gene ends were 0 bases for V and 2 bases for J; bases not matched to a gene: 7. The CDR3: CASSLAGGQGPQETQYF. DNA of the CDR3: TGTGCCAGCAGCTTAGCGGGAGGACAGGGGCCTCAAGAGACCCAGTACTTC.

This clone is large (0.1 to 1%). The chain links TRBV27 to TRBJ1-5; 7 bases are a match to TRBD1. CDR3 length: 15 amino acids. The ends lost 6 bases at V and 2 bases at J; junction bases unmatched: 7. Looked up from germline, CDR1 is MNHEY and CDR2 is SMNVEV (reference sequence). The CDR3 DNA is TGTGCCAGCAGCCAGACCACAGGGGGCAATCAGCCCCAGCATTTT. Amino acids: CASSQTTGGNQPQHF.

This chain joins TRBV5-6 and TRBJ1-6; D possibly corresponds to TRBD1 (5 bases). Germline lookup yields CDR1 SGHDT and CDR2 YYEEEE. The CDR3 is 19 amino acids. V was cut by 0 bases and J by 0 bases, with 16 bases left in between. DNA of the CDR3: TGTGCCAGCAGCTTGGGGCGGGACTTTCCCCTCTCCTATAATTCACCCCTCCACTTT. Residues: CASSLGRDFPLSYNSPLHF.

This chain joins TRBV30 and TRBJ2-7, with TRBD1 matching over 7 bases. The V segment lost 5 bases and the J segment 2 bases; nucleotides outside the gene matches: 6. Germline-derived CDR1 and CDR2 are GTSNPN and SVGIG (reference sequence). The length of the CDR3 is 13 residues. For the CDR3, the DNA is TGTGCCTGGTCAACCGGGACAGCCTACGAGCAGTACTTC. The encoded protein is CAWSTGTAYEQYF.

The chain recombines TRBV9 with TRBJ1-1; D possibly corresponds to TRBD1 (5 bases). The CDR3 contains 15 residues. The germline V and J ends were trimmed by 4 bases and 4 bases, with 17 bases remaining between them. CDR1 and CDR2 (germline): SGDLS, YYNGEE. The DNA for the CDR3 is TGTGCCAGCAGCCTACCCGGGACGGGGGGCACTGAAGCTTTCTTT. It specifies CASSLPGTGGTEAFF. The complete variable domain, with remaining parts taken from reference TRBV9 and TRBJ1-1, reads DSGVTQTPKHLITATGQRVTLRCSPRSGDLSVYWYQQSLDQGLQFLIQYYNGEERAKGNILERFSAQQFPDLHSELNLSSLELGDSALYFCASSLPGTGGTEAFFGQGTRLTVV.

This chain connects TRBV19 to TRBJ2-1; 9 nucleotides align to TRBD2. V lost 3 bases and J lost 4; bases outside the gene matches: 4. Germline CDR1 reads LNHDA; CDR2 reads SQIVND (reference sequence). The CDR3 is 15 residues long. The DNA of the CDR3 is TGTGCCAGTAGTATGACTAGCGGAGTGTACAATGAGCAGTTCTTC. This gives the protein CASSMTSGVYNEQFF.

This chain joins TRBV5-6 and TRBJ2-5, with D perhaps matching TRBD1 (6 bases). V lost 0 bases, J lost 0 bases, and 6 bases lay in between. This CDR3 region has 14 residues. In germline, CDR1 is SGHDT, CDR2 YYEEEE. The CDR3: CASSLDRDQETQYF. The CDR3 region has the DNA TGTGCCAGCAGCTTGGACAGGGACCAAGAGACCCAGTACTTC.

The genes are TRBV28 and TRBJ1-4; D unclear. Trimming pared 3 bases from V and 4 bases from J, leaving 9 bases between. The CDR3 consists of 14 residues. From germline, CDR1 is MDHEN and CDR2 SYDVKM. The CDR3 DNA follows: TGTGCCAGCAGTTTTCCCGGGATTAATGAAAAACTGTTTTTT. This translates into CASSFPGINEKLFF.

The chain employs TRBV7-9 and TRBJ2-7; 10 bases align to TRBD2. CDR1 and CDR2 (germline): SEHNR, FQNEAQ (reference sequence). Trimming took 5 bases from V and 2 from J; bases not matched to a gene: 6. There are 15 residues in the CDR3. CDR3 amino acids: CASSLSGRFTYEQYF. In DNA form, the CDR3 reads TGTGCCAGCAGCCTTAGCGGGAGGTTCACCTACGAGCAGTACTTC.

V usage is TRBV27 and J usage is TRBJ1-4; a possible D gene is TRBD1 (6 bases). V was cut by 6 bases and J by 6 bases, with 17 bases left in between. The CDR3 has 15 residues. CDR1 is MNHEY, CDR2 SMNVEV, per germline (reference sequence). CDR3 in DNA: TGTGCCAGCAGCAAATGGGGGGGGCGTGATGAAAAACTGTTTTTT. It translates to CASSKWGGRDEKLFF.